Shown below are 5 T cell receptor beta chains from a single sample sequenced in a study of glioma-infiltrating T cells. TCR alpha and beta CDR3 regions were amplified from RNA using iRepertoire nested multiplex PCR. TCRdb called the multiplex PCR reads again in MiXCR, with one record for every CDR3 protein. Of more than 350,000 distinct CDR3 sequences in the sample, roughly two fifths are singletons; the top ten hold about 12%. Source material: glioma tissue, nonneoplastic brain tissue, or PBMCs (not recorded which). These receptors originate from a human donor with low-grade glioma or glioblastoma, undergoing nonglioma brain surgery, or in good health (not recorded which).

This clonotype has just a few counts. This chain links TRBV4-1 with TRBJ1-2; D is perhaps TRBD1 (5 bases). V dropped 2 bases and J dropped 5 bases, with 18 bases sitting between them. The CDR3 is 16 residues long. The germline V gene encodes CDR1 MGHRA and CDR2 YSYEKL. The CDR3 sequence is CASSQRSQRGFYGYTF. The CDR3 DNA reads TGCGCCAGCAGCCAACGATCACAACGGGGCTTTTATGGCTACACCTTC.

This chain links TRBV28 with TRBJ2-3, with D unresolved. Trimming stripped 6 bases from V and 2 bases from J, with 12 bases between. CDR1 and CDR2 from the germline V gene are MDHEN and SYDVKM. The CDR3 spans 14 residues. This CDR3 is CASSRISSTDTQYF. The DNA of the CDR3 is TGTGCCAGCAGCCGGATCTCCTCCACAGATACGCAGTATTTT.

This chain uses TRBV27 with TRBJ2-7; unclear D gene. From germline, CDR1 is MNHEY and CDR2 SMNVEV (reference sequence). Trimming left V 4 bases short and J 5 bases short, with 21 bases between. This CDR3 comprises 16 residues. The CDR3 spells CASSSPGRSRVHEQYF. As DNA, the CDR3 is TGTGCCAGCAGTTCACCGGGCCGCAGCCGTGTTCACGAGCAGTACTTC.

This clonotype was counted at least ten times. The rearrangement joins TRBV6-2 or TRBV6-3 to TRBJ2-6; 7 bases are a match to TRBD1. The CDR3 sequence is 19 residues long. Germline V CDR1 and CDR2: MNHEY, SVGEGT. Trimming removed 4 bases from V and 0 bases from J; junction bases left unmatched: 12. The CDR3 loop is CASSSLTGKPPSGANVLTF. The DNA for the CDR3 is TGTGCCAGCAGTTCCTTGACAGGGAAGCCTCCCTCTGGGGCCAACGTCCTGACTTTC.

The J gene is TRBJ1-2, the V gene TRBV28; D is undetermined. This CDR3 region has 12 residues. The germline V gene encodes CDR1 MDHEN and CDR2 SYDVKM. Between the trimmed V and J ends, which lost 7 bases and 8 bases, there was a span of 14 bases. The CDR3 DNA reads as TGTGCCAGCACAAACACAAGTTTCGGCTACACCTTC. It specifies CASTNTSFGYTF.